Listed below are T cell receptor beta chains from one sample, sequenced in a study of cytomegalovirus exposure and HLA in healthy donors. Only in-frame clones appear in the TCRdb table, and some are missing; sequencing was by immunoSEQ multiplex PCR. The table records about 130,000 clones, about three quarters of them present only once. Source material: PBMCs. These receptors were taken from a male donor in good health and CMV-seronegative. The CDR3 runs from the conserved cysteine through the conserved F or W. A D gene is named only where the DNA matches it firmly. Size values are once, few and many counts, or a class for expanded clones, and some rows have none.

D gene	V gene	J gene	clone size	CDR3 DNA	CDR3 protein
TRBD1	TRBV5-1	TRBJ2-5	.	TGCGCCAGCAGCAGAGGTTCGGGACAGGGGATCCAAGAGACCCAGTACTTC	CASSRGSGQGIQETQYF
.	TRBV6-5	TRBJ2-5	once	TGTGCCAGCAGTTACGGTACAGTCCAAGAGACCCAGTACTTC	CASSYGTVQETQYF
TRBD1	TRBV4-1	TRBJ2-4	.	TGCGCCAGCAGCCAAGAAAGGGACAGGGGACCACTAGCCAAAAACAGTCAGTACTTC	CASSQERDRGPLAKNSQYF
.	TRBV4-1	TRBJ1-1	.	TGCGCCAGCAGCCTCCCCCGGGGGGTTGAAGCTTTCTTT	CASSLPRGVEAFF
TRBD1	TRBV6-1	TRBJ1-1	few	TGTGCCAGCAGTGAGGCAGGGGGATGGTCTGAAGCTTTCTTT	CASSEAGGWSEAFF
TRBD1	TRBV7-8	TRBJ1-1	.	TGTGCCAGCAGACCCGACAGGGTCATGAACACTGAAGCTTTCTTT	CASRPDRVMNTEAFF
.	TRBV6-5	TRBJ1-6	.	TGTGCCAGCAGTTACCGTCAGGGTTATGTTAATTCACCCCTCCACTTT	CASSYRQGYVNSPLHF
TRBD2	TRBV15	TRBJ2-7	.	TGTGCCACCAGCAGAGAAACCGGGACTAGCGGTTACGAGCAGTACTTC	CATSRETGTSGYEQYF
.	TRBV19	TRBJ2-5	.	TGTGCCAGTAGTATAGAGGGGGGACTGTTCCAAGAGACCCAGTACTTC	CASSIEGGLFQETQYF
.	TRBV10-3	TRBJ2-4	.	TGTGCCATCAGTTCGGCGGTAGAGGACATTCAGTACTTC	CAISSAVEDIQYF
.	TRBV5-1	TRBJ1-1	.	TGCGCCAGCAGCTTCGGCGGAGACTATGAAGCTTTCTTT	CASSFGGDYEAFF
.	TRBV7-8	TRBJ2-2	.	TGTGCCAGCAGCTTAGCGGTCCTACCGGTAGCCGGGGAGCTGTTTTTT	CASSLAVLPVAGELFF
TRBD2	TRBV5-1	TRBJ2-1	few	TGCGCCAGCAGCGAGACTAGCGGGGAGAGTGGTAATGAGCAGTTCTTC	CASSETSGESGNEQFF
TRBD2	TRBV7-3	TRBJ2-2	.	TGTGCCAGCAGCCCGGGGGGATCCGGGGAGCTGTTTTTT	CASSPGGSGELFF
.	TRBV7-8	TRBJ1-2	.	TGTGCCAGCAGCACATACGACAGATCACTTAACTATGGCTACACCTTC	CASSTYDRSLNYGYTF
TRBD1	TRBV5-6	TRBJ2-3	.	TGTGCCAGCAGCTTTGACAGGGTTGGGACAGATACGCAGTATTTT	CASSFDRVGTDTQYF
.	TRBV14	TRBJ2-5	.	TGTGCCAGCAGCCAGGCGGCTTGGGAGACCCAGTACTTC	CASSQAAWETQYF
.	TRBV5-1	TRBJ2-3	.	TGCGCCAGCAGCTTAGGAGATACAGGTTGGACAGATACGCAGTATTTT	CASSLGDTGWTDTQYF
.	TRBV14	TRBJ2-2	.	TGTGCCAGCAGCCCCAGCGGGGAGCTGTTTTTT	CASSPSGELFF
.	TRBV6-5	TRBJ1-3	.	TGTGCCAGCAGTCAGGGGATCTCTGGAAACACCATATATTTT	CASSQGISGNTIYF
.	TRBV28	TRBJ1-2	.	TGTGCCAGCTTAGACAGCTTGAGGTATGGCTACACCTTC	CASLDSLRYGYTF
.	TRBV19	TRBJ1-1	.	TGTGCCAGTAGTCTCTCCCAGGGTCTCACTGAAGCTTTCTTT	CASSLSQGLTEAFF
TRBD2	TRBV6-6	TRBJ2-3	.	TGTGCCAGCAGTATGGGACTAGCAGATACGCAGTATTTT	CASSMGLADTQYF
.	TRBV29-1	TRBJ2-1	.	TGCAGCGTTGACTCCTTTGGCAGGGCTTACAATGAGCAGTTCTTC	CSVDSFGRAYNEQFF
.	TRBV6-1	TRBJ2-4	.	TGTGCCAGCAGTGAAACAGGTCCAGACTACATTCAGTACTTC	CASSETGPDYIQYF
TRBD2	TRBV19	TRBJ2-7	.	TGTGCCAGTAGTATTTCGAGTGCTAGCGGGGTCTCCTACGAGCAGTACTTC	CASSISSASGVSYEQYF
.	TRBV11-3	TRBJ2-1	.	TGTGCCAGCAGCTCCGGTTCCGGCAATGAGCAGTTCTTC	CASSSGSGNEQFF
TRBD1	TRBV9	TRBJ1-3	.	TGTGCCAGCAGTGAAAGGGACAGAGGAAACACCATATATTTT	CASSERDRGNTIYF
TRBD1	TRBV7-3	TRBJ2-7	.	TGTGCCAGCAGCCCTGACAGGGCCTACGAGCAGTACTTC	CASSPDRAYEQYF
.	TRBV5-1	TRBJ1-4	.	TGCGCCAGCAGCTTTGCGGGAGGTAGGACTAATGAAAAACTGTTTTTT	CASSFAGGRTNEKLFF
.	TRBV18	TRBJ1-4	.	TGTGCCAGCTCACCGGGACGGCCGGGGGTTGAAAAACTGTTTTTT	CASSPGRPGVEKLFF
.	TRBV19	TRBJ1-3	.	TGTGCCAGTAGTCTTCTAGGACGCCGCGGGTATTTT	CASSLLGRRGYF
.	TRBV29-1	TRBJ2-7	.	TGCAGCGTTGAGTGGAGCTACGAGCAGTACTTC	CSVEWSYEQYF
TRBD1	TRBV5-6	TRBJ2-2	few	TGTGCCAGCAGCGGGGACAGGGGGACCGGGGAGCTGTTTTTT	CASSGDRGTGELFF
TRBD1	TRBV6-1	TRBJ1-1	.	TGTGCCAGCAGTGTCGACAGGGGTACTGAAGCTTTCTTT	CASSVDRGTEAFF
.	TRBV7-2	TRBJ1-1	.	TGTGCCAGCAGCTTAGTAGGCAGGGGAGCTTTCTTT	CASSLVGRGAFF
.	TRBV23-1	TRBJ1-5	.	TGCGCCAGCAGTCGCCAGGGGAGGGAACAGCCCCAGCATTTT	CASSRQGREQPQHF
.	TRBV4-1	TRBJ1-4	.	TGCGCCAGCAGCCAAGATCGCAGGGTCCTGTTTTTT	CASSQDRRVLFF
.	TRBV6-5	TRBJ1-1	.	TGTGCCAGCAGTCCAACGACAGGACCACGTCCGGAAGCTTTCTTT	CASSPTTGPRPEAFF
TRBD1	TRBV7-8	TRBJ2-3	.	TGTGCCAGCAGCCTATGGACAGGGAACACAGATACGCAGTATTTT	CASSLWTGNTDTQYF
TRBD2	TRBV14	TRBJ2-2	.	TGTGCCAGCAGCCGACTAGCGGGAGCGAACACCGGGGAGCTGTTTTTT	CASSRLAGANTGELFF
TRBD2	TRBV25-1	TRBJ2-1	.	TGTGCCAGCAGTGATCTCGGGAGGGTGTACAATGAGCAGTTCTTC	CASSDLGRVYNEQFF
.	TRBV5-1	TRBJ2-5	.	TGCGCCAGCAGCGACCCGTTGAGGGAACGGGAGACCCAGTACTTC	CASSDPLRERETQYF
TRBD2	TRBV4-1	TRBJ2-7	once	TGCGCCAGCAGCCCGGGGACTAGCGGGACCTACGAGCAGTACTTC	CASSPGTSGTYEQYF
TRBD1	TRBV4-2	TRBJ1-2	.	TGTGCCAGCAGCCAAATCACAGGGGACCCCTATGGCTACACCTTC	CASSQITGDPYGYTF
TRBD1	TRBV6-5	TRBJ1-1	once	TGTGCCAGCAGTTGGGACAGCCTATTAATGAACACTGAAGCTTTCTTT	CASSWDSLLMNTEAFF
.	TRBV6-5	TRBJ2-1	.	TGTGCCAGCAGCAGACAGTTGGGGAATGAGCAGTTCTTC	CASSRQLGNEQFF
TRBD2	TRBV19	TRBJ2-7	.	TGTGCCAGTAGTAAAAGCCAGGGCGGGAGTTCGTCCTACGAGCAGTACTTC	CASSKSQGGSSSYEQYF
.	TRBV4-2	TRBJ2-5	.	TGTGCCAGCAGCCAGGCTACTGGAGGGCCTCAAGAGACCCAGTACTTC	CASSQATGGPQETQYF
TRBD1	TRBV6-5	TRBJ2-7	.	TGTGCCAGCAGGAGGACAGGGCCGTCAGAGCAGTACTTC	CASRRTGPSEQYF
.	TRBV19	TRBJ2-3	.	TGTGCCAGTAGTATAGACGACGTACAAACTAATACGCAGTATTTT	CASSIDDVQTNTQYF
.	TRBV12-5	TRBJ1-2	.	TGTGCTAGTGGTTTGGCGGGGAGCTATGGCTACACCTTC	CASGLAGSYGYTF
.	TRBV30	TRBJ1-2	.	TGTGCCTGGAGCCGTATTTGGGAGCTCTATGGCTACACCTTC	CAWSRIWELYGYTF